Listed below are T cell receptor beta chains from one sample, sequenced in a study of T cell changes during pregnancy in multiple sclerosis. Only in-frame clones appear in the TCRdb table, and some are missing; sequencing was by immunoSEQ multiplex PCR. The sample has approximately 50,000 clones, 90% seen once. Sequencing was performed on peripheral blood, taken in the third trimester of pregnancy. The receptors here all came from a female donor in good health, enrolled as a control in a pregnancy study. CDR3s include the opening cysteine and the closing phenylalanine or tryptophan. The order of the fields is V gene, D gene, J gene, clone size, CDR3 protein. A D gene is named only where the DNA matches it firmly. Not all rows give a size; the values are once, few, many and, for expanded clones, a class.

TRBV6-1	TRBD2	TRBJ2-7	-	CASEFRDYTYEQYF
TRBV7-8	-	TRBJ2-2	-	CASKETVQDTGELFF
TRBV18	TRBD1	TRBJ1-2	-	CASSPPLGTAANYGYTF
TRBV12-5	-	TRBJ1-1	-	CASGPAGGGERSYTEAFF
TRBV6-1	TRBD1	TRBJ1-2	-	CASRPRTGGDGYTF
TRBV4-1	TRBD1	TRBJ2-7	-	CASSQETGTEQYF
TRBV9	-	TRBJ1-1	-	CASSAWTASNTEAFF
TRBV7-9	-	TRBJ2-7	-	CASSSQTGSRDEQYF
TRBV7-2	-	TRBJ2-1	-	CASSLGDSVYNEQFF
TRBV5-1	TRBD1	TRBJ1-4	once	CASSLEIGQGLFF
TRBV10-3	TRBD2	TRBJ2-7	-	CAISPQREGPYEQYF
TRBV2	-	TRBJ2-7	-	CASSPIVYYEQYF
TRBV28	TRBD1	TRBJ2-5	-	CASSPGQGYETQYF
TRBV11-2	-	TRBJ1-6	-	CASSRDGGRISPLHF
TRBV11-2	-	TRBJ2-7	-	CASSLDQTSSYEQYF
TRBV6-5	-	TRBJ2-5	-	CASRALASETQYF
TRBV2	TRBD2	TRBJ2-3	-	CASSLRAGETDTQYF
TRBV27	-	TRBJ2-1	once	CASSLSRFVEQFF
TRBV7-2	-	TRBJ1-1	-	CASSFKGMNTEAFF
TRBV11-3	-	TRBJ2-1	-	CASSLVTGKNEQFF
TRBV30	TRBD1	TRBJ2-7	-	CAWDRGSVRRDGGYF
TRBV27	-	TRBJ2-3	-	CASSNRFSLGTDTQYF
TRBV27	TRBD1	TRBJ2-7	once	CASSRQGVTYEQYF
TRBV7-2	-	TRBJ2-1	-	CASSFRGTNNEQFF
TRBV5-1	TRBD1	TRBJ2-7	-	CASRSLQGPSYEQYF
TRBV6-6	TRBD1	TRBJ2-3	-	CASRRGQGNTDTQYF
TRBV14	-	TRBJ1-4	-	CASSQIREKLFF
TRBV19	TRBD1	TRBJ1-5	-	CASRTGRGGQPQHF
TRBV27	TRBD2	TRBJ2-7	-	CASSLSPLAGSYEQYF
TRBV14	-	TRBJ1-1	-	CASSHYNREAFF
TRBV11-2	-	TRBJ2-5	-	CASSLMAGFQETQYF
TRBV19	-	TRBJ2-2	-	CAGQNSGTGELFF
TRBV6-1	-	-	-	CASSEARRYEQYF
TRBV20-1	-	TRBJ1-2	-	CSARGGEGYTF
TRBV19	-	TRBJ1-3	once	CASSEQSGNTIYF
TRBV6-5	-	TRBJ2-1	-	CASSYGQGRDNEQFF
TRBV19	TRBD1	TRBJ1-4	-	CASSTSSDRGRTNEKLFF
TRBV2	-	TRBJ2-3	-	CASWALAGSADTQYF
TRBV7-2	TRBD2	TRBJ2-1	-	CASSLQRGFYNEQFF
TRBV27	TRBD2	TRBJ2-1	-	CASSLNPHGGVGNEQFF
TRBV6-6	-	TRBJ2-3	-	CASSYEAWTQYF